This TCR beta chain stems from a study of T cells after yellow fever vaccination. Using its own MiXCR run on the 5' RACE reads, TCRdb lists one record per CDR3 protein. The profile shows about 230,000 distinct CDR3 sequences, roughly 6.2% of them singletons. This clonotype was found many times. The clonotype originates from a man between 25 and 39 years old who received the YFV17D yellow fever vaccine. This specimen consisted of CD4+ T cells sorted from PBMCs, obtained on the day of the yellow fever booster vaccination.

The CDR3 loop reads CSVTPGLLQETQYF. CDR3 in DNA: TGCAGCGTAACGCCGGGACTACTCCAAGAGACCCAGTACTTC. The chain employs TRBV29-1 and TRBJ2-5, with 7 bases lining up with TRBD2. The CDR3 consists of 14 residues. Per germline, CDR1 SQVTM and CDR2 ANQGSEA. After removal of 6 bases from V and 1 base from J, the junction contained 8 bases not matched to a gene.